The sample holds a few counts of the clone carrying this T cell receptor beta chain. As yet, its antigen is unknown. These data originate in a study of shared clonotypes between healthy human individuals. Broader study findings: What limited the represented genetic and exposure-history diversity was the small number of donors.

The CDR3 contains 15 residues. The V gene's germline CDR1 is MDHEN and CDR2 SYDVKM. The V gene lost 3 bases and the J gene lost 1 base, with 12 bases spanning the gap. Approximately 90 million PBMCs went into genomic DNA for unsorted samples. The authors distributed each subset's genomic DNA evenly over several immunoSEQ plates. The table came from immunoSEQ multiplex PCR; TCRdb's copy has only in-frame clones and leaves some out. The sample lists about half a million clones; 70% to 85% were seen once. The receptor comes from a woman aged 40-49 years in good health. Some clones in this sample may be carry-over from other donors' samples. Sequencing was performed on PBMCs. The rearrangement joins TRBV28 to TRBJ1-2; tentatively, D is TRBD1 (6 bases). The CDR3 DNA reads TGTGCCAGCAGTTTTGGGGGGCCCCTTAACTATGGCTACACCTTC. It codes for CASSFGGPLNYGYTF.